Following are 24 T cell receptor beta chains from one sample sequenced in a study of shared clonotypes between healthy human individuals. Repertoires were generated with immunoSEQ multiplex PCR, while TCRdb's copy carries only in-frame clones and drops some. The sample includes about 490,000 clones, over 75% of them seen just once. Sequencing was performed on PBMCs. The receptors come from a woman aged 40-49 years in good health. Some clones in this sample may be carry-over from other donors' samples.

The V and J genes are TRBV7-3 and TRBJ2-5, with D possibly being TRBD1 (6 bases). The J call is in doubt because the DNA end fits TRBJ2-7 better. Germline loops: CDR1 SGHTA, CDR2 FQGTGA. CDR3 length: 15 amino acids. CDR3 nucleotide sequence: TGTGCCAGCAGCCTTCCCCAGGGGCGGAGTTACGAGCAGTACTTC. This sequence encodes CASSLPQGRSYEQYF.

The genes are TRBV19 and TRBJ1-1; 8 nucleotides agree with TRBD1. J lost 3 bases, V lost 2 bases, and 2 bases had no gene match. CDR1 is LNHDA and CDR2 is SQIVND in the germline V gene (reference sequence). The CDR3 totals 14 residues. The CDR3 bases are TGTGCCAGTAGTATAACGACAGGGGACACTGAAGCTTTCTTT. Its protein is CASSITTGDTEAFF.

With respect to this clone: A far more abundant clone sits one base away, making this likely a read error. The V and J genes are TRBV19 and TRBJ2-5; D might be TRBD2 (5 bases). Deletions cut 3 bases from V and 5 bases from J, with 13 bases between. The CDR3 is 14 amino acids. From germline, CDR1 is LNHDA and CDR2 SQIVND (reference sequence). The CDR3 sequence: CASSMWTQPETQYF. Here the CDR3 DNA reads TGTGCCAGTAGTATGTGGACTCAACCGGAGACCCAGTACTTC.

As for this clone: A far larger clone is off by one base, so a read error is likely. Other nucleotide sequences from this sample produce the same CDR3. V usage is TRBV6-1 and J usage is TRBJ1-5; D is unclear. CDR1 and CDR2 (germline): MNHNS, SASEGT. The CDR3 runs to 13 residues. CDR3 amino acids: CASRSNSNQPQHF. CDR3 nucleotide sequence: TGTGCCAGCAGGAGCAATAGCAATCAGCCCCAGCACTTT.

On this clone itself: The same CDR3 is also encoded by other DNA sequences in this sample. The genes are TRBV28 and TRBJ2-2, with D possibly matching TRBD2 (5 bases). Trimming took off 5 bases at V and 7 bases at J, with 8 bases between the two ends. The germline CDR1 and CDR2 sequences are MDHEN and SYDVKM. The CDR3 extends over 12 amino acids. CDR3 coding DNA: TGTGCCAGCAGTCCACTAGGCGGGGAGCTGTTTTTT. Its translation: CASSPLGGELFF.

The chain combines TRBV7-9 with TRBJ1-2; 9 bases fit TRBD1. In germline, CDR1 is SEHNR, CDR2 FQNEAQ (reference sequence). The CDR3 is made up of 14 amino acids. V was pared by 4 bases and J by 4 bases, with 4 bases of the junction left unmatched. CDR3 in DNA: TGTGCCAGCAGCTCGGACAGGGGACTCTATGGCTACACCTTC. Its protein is CASSSDRGLYGYTF.

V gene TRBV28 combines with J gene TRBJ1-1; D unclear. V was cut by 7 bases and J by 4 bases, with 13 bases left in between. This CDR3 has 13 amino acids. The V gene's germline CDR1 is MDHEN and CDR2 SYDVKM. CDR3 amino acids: CASKVSYRTEAFF. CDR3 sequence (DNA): TGTGCCAGCAAGGTCTCGTATCGCACTGAAGCTTTCTTT.

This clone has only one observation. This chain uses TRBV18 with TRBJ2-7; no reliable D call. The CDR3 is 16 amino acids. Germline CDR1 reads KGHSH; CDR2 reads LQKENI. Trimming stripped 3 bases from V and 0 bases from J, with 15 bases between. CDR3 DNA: TGTGCCAGCTCACCTCAGTTGACTCTCAGCTCCTACGAGCAGTACTTC. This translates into CASSPQLTLSSYEQYF.

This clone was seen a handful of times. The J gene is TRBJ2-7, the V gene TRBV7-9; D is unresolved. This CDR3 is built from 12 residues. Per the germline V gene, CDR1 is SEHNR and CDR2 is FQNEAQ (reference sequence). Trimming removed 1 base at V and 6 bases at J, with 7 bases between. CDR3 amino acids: CASSLDGVEQYF. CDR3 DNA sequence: TGTGCCAGCAGCTTAGACGGAGTCGAGCAGTACTTC.

In DNA, the CDR3 is TGTGCCAGCTCACCACCGGTCAACCCCCGTACGTCGGAGCAGTACTTC. The encoded protein is CASSPPVNPRTSEQYF. The genes are TRBV18 and TRBJ2-7; no definite D call. The V and J ends lost 0 bases and 7 bases respectively, with 19 bases between them. The CDR3 runs 16 residues. CDR1 is KGHSH and CDR2 is LQKENI in the germline V gene.

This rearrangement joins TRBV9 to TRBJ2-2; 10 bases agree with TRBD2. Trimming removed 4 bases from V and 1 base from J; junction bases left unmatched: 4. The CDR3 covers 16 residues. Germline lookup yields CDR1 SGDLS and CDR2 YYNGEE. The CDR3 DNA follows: TGTGCCAGCAGCCCGAGGACTAGCGGGAACACCGGGGAGCTGTTTTTT. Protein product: CASSPRTSGNTGELFF.

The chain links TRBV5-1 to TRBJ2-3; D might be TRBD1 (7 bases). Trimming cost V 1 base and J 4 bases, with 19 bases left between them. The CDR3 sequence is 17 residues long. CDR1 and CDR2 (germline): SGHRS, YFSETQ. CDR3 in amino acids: CASSLRQGGVIPDTQYF. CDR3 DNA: TGCGCCAGCAGCTTGCGGCAGGGGGGCGTAATCCCAGATACGCAGTATTTT.

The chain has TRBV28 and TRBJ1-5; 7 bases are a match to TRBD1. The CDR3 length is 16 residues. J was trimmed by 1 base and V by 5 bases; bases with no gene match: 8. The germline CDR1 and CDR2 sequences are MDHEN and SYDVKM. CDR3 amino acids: CASSTTGFGSNQPQHF. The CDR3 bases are TGTGCCAGCAGTACGACAGGGTTTGGAAGCAATCAGCCCCAGCATTTT.

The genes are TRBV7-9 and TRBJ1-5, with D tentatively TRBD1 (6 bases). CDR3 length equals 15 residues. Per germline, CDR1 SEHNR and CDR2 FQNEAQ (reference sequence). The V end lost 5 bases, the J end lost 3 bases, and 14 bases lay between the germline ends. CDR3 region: CASSHDRILNQPQHF. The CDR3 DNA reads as TGTGCCAGCAGCCACGACAGGATCCTCAATCAGCCCCAGCATTTT.

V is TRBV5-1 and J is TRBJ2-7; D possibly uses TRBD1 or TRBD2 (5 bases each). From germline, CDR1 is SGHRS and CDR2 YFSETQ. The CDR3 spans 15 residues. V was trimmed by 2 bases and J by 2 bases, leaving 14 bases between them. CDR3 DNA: TGCGCCAGCAGCTTTACCGGGACCTTCACCTACGAGCAGTACTTC. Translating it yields CASSFTGTFTYEQYF. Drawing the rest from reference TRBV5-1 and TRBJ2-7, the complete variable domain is KAGVTQTPRYLIKTRGQQVTLSCSPISGHRSVSWYQQTPGQGLQFLFEYFSETQRNKGNFPGRFSGRQFSNSRSEMNVSTLELGDSALYLCASSFTGTFTYEQYFGPGTRLTVT.

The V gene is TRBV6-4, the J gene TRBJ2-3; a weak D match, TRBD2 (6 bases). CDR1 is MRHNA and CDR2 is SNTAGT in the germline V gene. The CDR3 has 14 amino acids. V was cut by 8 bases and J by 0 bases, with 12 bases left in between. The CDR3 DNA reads TGTGCCAGCGGTGGCGGGGCTAGCACAGATACGCAGTATTTT. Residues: CASGGGASTDTQYF.

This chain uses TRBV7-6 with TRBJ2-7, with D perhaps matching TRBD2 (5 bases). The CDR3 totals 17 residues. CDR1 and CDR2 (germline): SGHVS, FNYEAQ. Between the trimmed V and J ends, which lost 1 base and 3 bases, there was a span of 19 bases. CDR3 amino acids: CASSLVVGVGDYYEQYF. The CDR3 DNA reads TGTGCCAGCAGCTTAGTTGTGGGAGTGGGAGACTACTACGAGCAGTACTTC.

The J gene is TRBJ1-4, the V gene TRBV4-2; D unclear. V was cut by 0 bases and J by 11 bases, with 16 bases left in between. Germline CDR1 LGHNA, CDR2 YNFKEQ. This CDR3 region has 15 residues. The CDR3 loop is CASSQDVQTEGKLFF. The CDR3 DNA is TGTGCCAGCAGCCAAGATGTACAAACTGAAGGGAAACTGTTTTTT.

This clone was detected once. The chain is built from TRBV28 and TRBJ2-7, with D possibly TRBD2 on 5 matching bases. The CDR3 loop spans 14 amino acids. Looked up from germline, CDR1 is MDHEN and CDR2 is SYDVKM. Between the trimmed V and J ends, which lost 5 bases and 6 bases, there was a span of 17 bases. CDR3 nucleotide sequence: TGTGCCAGCAGTCCATTCGGGCCCAGCGGCGAGCAGTACTTC. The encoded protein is CASSPFGPSGEQYF.

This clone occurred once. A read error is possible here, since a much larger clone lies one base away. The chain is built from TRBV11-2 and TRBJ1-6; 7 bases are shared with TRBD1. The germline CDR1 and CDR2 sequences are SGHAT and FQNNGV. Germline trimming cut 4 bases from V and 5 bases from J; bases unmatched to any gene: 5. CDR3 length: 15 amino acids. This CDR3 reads CASSSDGQDNSPLHF. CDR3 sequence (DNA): TGTGCCAGCAGCTCAGACGGACAGGATAATTCACCCCTCCACTTT.

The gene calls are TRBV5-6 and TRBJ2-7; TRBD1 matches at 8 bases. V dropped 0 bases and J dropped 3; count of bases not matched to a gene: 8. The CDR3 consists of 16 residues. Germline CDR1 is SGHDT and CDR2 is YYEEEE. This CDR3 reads CASSLALGQVYYEQYF. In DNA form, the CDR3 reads TGTGCCAGCAGCTTGGCCTTGGGACAGGTGTACTACGAGCAGTACTTC.

The CDR3 loop reads CASSPVPGGEKLFF. DNA for the CDR3: TGCGCCAGCAGCCCGGTCCCGGGAGGTGAAAAACTGTTTTTT. This sequence joins TRBV5-1 and TRBJ1-4; D unresolved. From germline, CDR1 is SGHRS and CDR2 YFSETQ. This CDR3 is 14 amino acids long. Trimming took 4 bases from V and 7 from J, leaving 14 bases between them.

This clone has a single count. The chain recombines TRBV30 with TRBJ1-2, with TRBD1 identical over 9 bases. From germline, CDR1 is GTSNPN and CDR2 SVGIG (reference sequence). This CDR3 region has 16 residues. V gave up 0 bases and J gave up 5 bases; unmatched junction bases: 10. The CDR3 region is CAWSVQGAIDAYGYTF. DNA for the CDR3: TGTGCCTGGAGTGTACAGGGGGCCATCGACGCTTATGGCTACACCTTC.

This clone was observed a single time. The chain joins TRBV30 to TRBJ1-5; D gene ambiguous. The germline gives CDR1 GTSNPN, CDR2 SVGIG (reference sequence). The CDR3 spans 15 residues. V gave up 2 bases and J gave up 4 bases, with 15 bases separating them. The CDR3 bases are TGTGCCTGGAGTAAACGACCGACCAAGAATCAGCCCCAGCATTTT. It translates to CAWSKRPTKNQPQHF.